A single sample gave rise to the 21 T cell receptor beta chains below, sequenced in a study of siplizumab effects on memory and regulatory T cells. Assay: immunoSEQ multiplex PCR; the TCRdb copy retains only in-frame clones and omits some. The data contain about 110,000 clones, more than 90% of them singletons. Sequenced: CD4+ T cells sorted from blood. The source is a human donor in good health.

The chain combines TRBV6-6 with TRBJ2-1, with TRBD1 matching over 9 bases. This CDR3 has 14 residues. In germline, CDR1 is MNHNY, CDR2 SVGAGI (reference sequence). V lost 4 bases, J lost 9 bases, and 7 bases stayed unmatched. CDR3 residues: CASSWDRVESEQFF. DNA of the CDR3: TGTGCCAGCAGTTGGGACAGGGTTGAGAGTGAGCAGTTCTTC.

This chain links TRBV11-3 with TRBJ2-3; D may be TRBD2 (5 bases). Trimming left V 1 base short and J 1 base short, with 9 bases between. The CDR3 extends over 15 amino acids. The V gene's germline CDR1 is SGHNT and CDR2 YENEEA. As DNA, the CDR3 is TGTGCCAGCAGCTTAGTTGGTAGCGGCACAGATACGCAGTATTTT. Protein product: CASSLVGSGTDTQYF.

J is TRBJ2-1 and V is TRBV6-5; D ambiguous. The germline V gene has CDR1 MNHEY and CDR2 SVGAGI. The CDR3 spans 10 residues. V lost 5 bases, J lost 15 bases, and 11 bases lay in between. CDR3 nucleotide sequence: TGTGCCAGCAGTGGTTTACGCAGGTTCTTC. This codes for CASSGLRRFF.

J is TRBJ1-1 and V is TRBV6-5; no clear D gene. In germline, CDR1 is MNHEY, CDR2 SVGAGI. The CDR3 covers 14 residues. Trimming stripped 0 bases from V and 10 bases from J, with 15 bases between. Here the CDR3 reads CASSYSGRRGVAFF. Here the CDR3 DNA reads TGTGCCAGCAGTTACTCGGGCCGGCGGGGTGTAGCTTTCTTT.

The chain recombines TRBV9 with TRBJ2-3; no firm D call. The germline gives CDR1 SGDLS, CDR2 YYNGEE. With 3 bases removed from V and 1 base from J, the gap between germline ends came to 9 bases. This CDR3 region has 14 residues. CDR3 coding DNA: TGTGCCAGCAGCGGGTCACCAGGCACAGATACGCAGTATTTT. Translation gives CASSGSPGTDTQYF.

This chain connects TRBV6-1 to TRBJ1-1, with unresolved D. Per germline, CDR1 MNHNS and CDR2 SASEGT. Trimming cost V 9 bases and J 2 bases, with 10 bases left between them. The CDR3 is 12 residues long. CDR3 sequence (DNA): TGTGCCAGTCGCCTCTTAAACACTGAAGCTTTCTTT. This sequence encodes CASRLLNTEAFF.

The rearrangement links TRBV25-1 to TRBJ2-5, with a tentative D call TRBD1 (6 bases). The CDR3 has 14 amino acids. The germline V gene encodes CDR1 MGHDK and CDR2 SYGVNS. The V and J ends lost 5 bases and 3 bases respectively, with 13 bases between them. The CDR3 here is CASSPPGHKETQYF. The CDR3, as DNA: TGTGCCAGCAGTCCACCGGGACATAAAGAGACCCAGTACTTC.

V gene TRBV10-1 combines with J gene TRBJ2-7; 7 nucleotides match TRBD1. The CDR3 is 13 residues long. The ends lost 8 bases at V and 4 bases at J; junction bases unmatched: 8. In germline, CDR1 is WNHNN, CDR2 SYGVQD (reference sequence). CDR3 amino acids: CASRDRVEYEQYF. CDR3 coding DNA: TGCGCCAGCCGCGACAGGGTGGAGTACGAGCAGTACTTC.

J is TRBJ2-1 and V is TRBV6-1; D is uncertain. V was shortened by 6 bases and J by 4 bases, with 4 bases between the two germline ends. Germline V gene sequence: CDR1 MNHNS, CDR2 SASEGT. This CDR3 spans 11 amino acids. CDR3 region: CASRGYNEQFF. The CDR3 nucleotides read TGTGCCAGCAGAGGGTACAATGAGCAGTTCTTC.

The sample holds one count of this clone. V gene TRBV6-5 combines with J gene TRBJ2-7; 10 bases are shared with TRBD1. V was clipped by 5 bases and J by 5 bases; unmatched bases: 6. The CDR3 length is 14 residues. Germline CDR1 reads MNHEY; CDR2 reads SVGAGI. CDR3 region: CASSGRDRGHEQYF. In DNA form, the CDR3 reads TGTGCCAGCAGTGGCCGGGACAGGGGTCACGAGCAGTACTTC.

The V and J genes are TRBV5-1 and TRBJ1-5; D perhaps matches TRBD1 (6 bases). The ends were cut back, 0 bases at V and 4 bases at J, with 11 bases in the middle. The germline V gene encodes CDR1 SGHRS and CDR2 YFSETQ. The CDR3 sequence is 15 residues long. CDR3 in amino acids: CASSLAGQINQPQHF. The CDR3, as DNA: TGCGCCAGCAGCTTGGCCGGACAGATAAATCAGCCCCAGCATTTT.

CDR3 sequence (DNA): TGTGCCAGCTCACCCGGACAGGGGGCGCGAGGCTATGGCTACACCTTC. It encodes CASSPGQGARGYGYTF. V is TRBV18 and J is TRBJ1-2; 11 nucleotides match TRBD1. The germline V gene has CDR1 KGHSH and CDR2 LQKENI. J gave up 4 bases and V 3 bases, and 7 bases lay outside the gene matches. The length of the CDR3 is 16 residues.

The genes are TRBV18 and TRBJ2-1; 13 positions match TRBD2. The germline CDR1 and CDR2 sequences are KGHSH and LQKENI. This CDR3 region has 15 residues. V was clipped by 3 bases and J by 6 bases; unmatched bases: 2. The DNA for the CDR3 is TGTGCCAGCTCACCCGGACTAGCGGGGGTCAATGAGCAGTTCTTC. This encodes CASSPGLAGVNEQFF. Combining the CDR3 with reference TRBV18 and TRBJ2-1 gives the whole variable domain NAGVMQNPRHLVRRRGQEARLRCSPMKGHSHVYWYRQLPEEGLKFMVYLQKENIIDESGMPKERFSAEFPKEGPSILRIQQVVRGDSAAYFCASSPGLAGVNEQFFGPGTRLTVL.

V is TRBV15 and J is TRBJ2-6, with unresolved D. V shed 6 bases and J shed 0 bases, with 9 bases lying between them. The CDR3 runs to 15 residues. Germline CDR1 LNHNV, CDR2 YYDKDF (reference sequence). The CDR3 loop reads CATSFRLSGANVLTF. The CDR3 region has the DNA TGTGCCACCAGTTTCAGGCTCTCTGGGGCCAACGTCCTGACTTTC.

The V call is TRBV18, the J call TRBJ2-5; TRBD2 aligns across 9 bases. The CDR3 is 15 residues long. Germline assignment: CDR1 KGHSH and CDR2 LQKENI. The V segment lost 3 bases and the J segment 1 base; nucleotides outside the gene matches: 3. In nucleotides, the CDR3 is TGTGCCAGCTCACCGCGGGGGGGCCCCCAAGAGACCCAGTACTTC. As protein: CASSPRGGPQETQYF.

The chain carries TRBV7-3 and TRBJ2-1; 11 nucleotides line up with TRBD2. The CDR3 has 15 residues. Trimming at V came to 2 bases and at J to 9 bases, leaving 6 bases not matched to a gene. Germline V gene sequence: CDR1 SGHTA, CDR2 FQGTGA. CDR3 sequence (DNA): TGTGCCAGCAGCTTAGGTAGCGGGAGGGGCGGTGAGCAGTTCTTC. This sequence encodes CASSLGSGRGGEQFF.

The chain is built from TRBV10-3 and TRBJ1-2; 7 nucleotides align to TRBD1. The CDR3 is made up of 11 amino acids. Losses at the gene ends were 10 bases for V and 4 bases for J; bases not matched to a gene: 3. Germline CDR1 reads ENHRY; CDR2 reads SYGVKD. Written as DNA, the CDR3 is TGTGCCAGCGGGGACAGCTATGGCTACACCTTC. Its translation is CASGDSYGYTF.

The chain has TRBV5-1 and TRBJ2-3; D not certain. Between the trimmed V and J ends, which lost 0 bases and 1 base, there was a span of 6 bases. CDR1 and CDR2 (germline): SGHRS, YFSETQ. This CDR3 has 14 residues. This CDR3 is CASSLGQRTDTQYF. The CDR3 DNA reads TGCGCCAGCAGCTTGGGGCAGCGCACAGATACGCAGTATTTT.

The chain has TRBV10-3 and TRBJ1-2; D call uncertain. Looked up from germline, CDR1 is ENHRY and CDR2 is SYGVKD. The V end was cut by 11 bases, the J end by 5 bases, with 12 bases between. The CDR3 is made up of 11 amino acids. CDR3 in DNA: TGTGCCCTTCTCGGGCTATATGGCTACACCTTC. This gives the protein CALLGLYGYTF.

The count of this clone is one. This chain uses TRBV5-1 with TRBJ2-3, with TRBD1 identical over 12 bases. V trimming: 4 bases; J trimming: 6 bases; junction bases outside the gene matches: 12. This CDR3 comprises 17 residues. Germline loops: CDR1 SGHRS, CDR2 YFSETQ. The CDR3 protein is CASSVTGTGGAPDTQYF. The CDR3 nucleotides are TGCGCCAGCAGCGTGACTGGGACAGGGGGCGCCCCGGATACGCAGTATTTT.

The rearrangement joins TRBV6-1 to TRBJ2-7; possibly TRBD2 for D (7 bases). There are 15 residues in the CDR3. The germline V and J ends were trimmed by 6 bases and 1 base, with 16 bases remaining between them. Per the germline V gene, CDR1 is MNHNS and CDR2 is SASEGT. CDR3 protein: CASRAGAINSYEQYF. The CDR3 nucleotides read TGTGCCAGCAGGGCGGGGGCAATCAATTCCTACGAGCAGTACTTC.